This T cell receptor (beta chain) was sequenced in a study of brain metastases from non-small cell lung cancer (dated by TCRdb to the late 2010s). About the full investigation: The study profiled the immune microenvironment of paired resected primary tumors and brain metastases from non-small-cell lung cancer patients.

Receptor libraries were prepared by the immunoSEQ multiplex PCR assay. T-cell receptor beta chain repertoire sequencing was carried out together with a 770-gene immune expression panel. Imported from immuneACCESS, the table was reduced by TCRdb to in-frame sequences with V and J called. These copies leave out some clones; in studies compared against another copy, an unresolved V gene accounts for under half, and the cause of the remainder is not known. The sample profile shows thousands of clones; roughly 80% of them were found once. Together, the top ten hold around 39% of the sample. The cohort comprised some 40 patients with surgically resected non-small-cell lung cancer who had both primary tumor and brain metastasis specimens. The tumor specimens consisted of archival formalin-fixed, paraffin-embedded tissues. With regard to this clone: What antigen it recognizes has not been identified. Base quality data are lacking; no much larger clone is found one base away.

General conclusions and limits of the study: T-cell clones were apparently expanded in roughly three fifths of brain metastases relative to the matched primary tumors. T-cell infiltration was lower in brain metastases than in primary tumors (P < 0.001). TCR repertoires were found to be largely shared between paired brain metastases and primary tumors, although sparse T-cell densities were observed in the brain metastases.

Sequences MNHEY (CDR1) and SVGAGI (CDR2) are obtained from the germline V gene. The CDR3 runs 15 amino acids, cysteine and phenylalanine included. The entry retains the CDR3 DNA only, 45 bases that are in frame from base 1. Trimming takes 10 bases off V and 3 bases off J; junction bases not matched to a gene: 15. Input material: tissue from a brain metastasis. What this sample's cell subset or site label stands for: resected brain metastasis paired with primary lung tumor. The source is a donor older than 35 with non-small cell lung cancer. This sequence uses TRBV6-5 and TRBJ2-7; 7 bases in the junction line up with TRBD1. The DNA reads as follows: TGTGCCACCAGGGCCGAGGGGGCCTACTACTACGAGCAGTACTTC. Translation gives CATRAEGAYYYEQYF.